These 3 T cell receptor beta chains came from one sample sequenced in a study of blood T cell repertoires in COVID-19. The protocol was immunoSEQ multiplex PCR, while the TCRdb copy is restricted to in-frame clones and leaves out a portion. The profile shows 200,000 or so clones, 87% of them singletons. Sequencing was performed on PBMCs or T cells enriched from blood (not recorded which). Receptor source: a man aged 25 to 45 in a cohort exposed to, infected with or recovered from COVID-19 (not recorded which).

The V call is TRBV10-3, the J call TRBJ1-1, with 10 bases identical to TRBD1. Trimming at V came to 6 bases and at J to 6 bases, leaving 7 bases not matched to a gene. In germline, CDR1 is ENHRY, CDR2 SYGVKD. CDR3 length: 14 residues. The CDR3 coding sequence is TGTGCCATCAGACCGGGACAGGGGAAGTCTGAAGCTTTCTTT. Protein: CAIRPGQGKSEAFF.

This clone was picked up one time. Additional DNA sequences in this sample encode the identical CDR3. The gene calls are TRBV7-2 and TRBJ2-3; TRBD2 matches at 8 bases. The CDR3 is 14 amino acids. The germline gives CDR1 SGHTA, CDR2 FQGNSA. Unmatched junction bases numbered 0, after V lost 3 bases and J lost 1 base. DNA for the CDR3: TGTGCCAGCAGCTTGACTAGCGGCACAGATACGCAGTATTTT. This encodes CASSLTSGTDTQYF.

The chain is built from TRBV7-8 and TRBJ2-7, with 9 bases that match TRBD1. With 4 bases clipped from V and 3 bases from J, the junction kept 10 bases outside the gene matches. The CDR3 spans 16 residues. Germline V CDR1 and CDR2: SGHVS, FQNEAQ. The CDR3 DNA follows: TGTGCCAGCAGCTCGCCGGGACAGGGTCTAGGCTACGAGCAGTACTTC. It is translated as CASSSPGQGLGYEQYF.